This T cell receptor (beta chain) was recorded in a study of T cell clones after liver transplantation. TCRdb keeps only in-frame clones here, not all; method: immunoSEQ multiplex PCR. The sample lists roughly 100,000 clones; more than 75% were seen once. Trimming removed 2 bases from V and 4 bases from J, with 11 bases in between. Germline-derived CDR1 and CDR2 are MDHEN and SYDVKM. This CDR3 is 15 amino acids long. The sample in question was CD4+ T cells from blood, obtained before liver transplant. The origin of this receptor is a human donor who received a liver transplant. V is TRBV28 and J is TRBJ1-4, with D perhaps TRBD1 (5 bases). The CDR3 loop reads CASSLPGRINEKLFF. As DNA, the CDR3 is TGTGCCAGCAGTTTACCGGGACGGATTAATGAAAAACTGTTTTTT.